The rows below give T cell receptor beta chains drawn from one sample of a study of CD8 T cells in ankylosing spondylitis. Each CDR3 protein gets one entry after TCRdb re-called the 5' RACE reads with MiXCR. The sample includes 240,000 or so distinct CDR3 sequences, around 9.1% of them seen just once. The specimen was blood, either unsorted or a sorted T cell fraction (not recorded which). The receptor set was obtained from a male donor with ankylosing spondylitis or in good health (not recorded which). CDR3s include the opening cysteine and the closing phenylalanine or tryptophan. The D gene is left open where the match is weak. A clone size is listed for some rows: how often the clone was seen (once, few, many), or a class if it is expanded.

J gene,clone size,V gene,CDR3 length,D gene,CDR3 DNA,CDR3 protein
TRBJ2-1,few,TRBV2,17,TRBD2,TGTGCCAGCAGTGAAGCGCTTCTGCGGGAGCCGGAGAATGAGCAGTTCTTC,CASSEALLREPENEQFF
TRBJ2-7,many,TRBV20-1,20,TRBD2,TGCAGTGCTAGTCCCGGAATACATGGGACTAGCGGGAGTCTGATGTACGAGCAGTACTTC,CSASPGIHGTSGSLMYEQYF
TRBJ1-2,many,TRBV20-1,14,.,TGCAGTGCTTTCCCCCAGGGGATTTACTATGGCTACACCTTC,CSAFPQGIYYGYTF
TRBJ2-1,.,TRBV5-1,17,.,TGCGCCAGCAGCTTGGCCCAGGGGACTGACGGGTGGAATGAGCAGTTCTTC,CASSLAQGTDGWNEQFF
TRBJ2-1,.,TRBV7-3,12,.,TGTGCCAGCAGCTACCCGGACAGAGAGCAGTTCTTC,CASSYPDREQFF
TRBJ2-3,few,TRBV12-3/TRBV12-4,16,.,TGTGCCAGCAGTTTAACAGACTCGCTCATCACAGATACGCAGTATTTT,CASSLTDSLITDTQYF
TRBJ1-1,.,TRBV20-1,14,TRBD1,TGCAGTGCCCCGACAGGGTTGGGGAGCACTGAAGCTTTCTTT,CSAPTGLGSTEAFF
TRBJ1-2,many,TRBV12-3/TRBV12-4,15,.,TGTGCCAGCAGTTTATCGGTCAGGGGCATATATGGCTACACCTTC,CASSLSVRGIYGYTF
TRBJ2-7,many,TRBV30,13,TRBD1,TGTGCCTGGAGTGTAGGACAGGGCTACGAGCAGTACTTC,CAWSVGQGYEQYF
TRBJ2-1,many,TRBV12-3/TRBV12-4,18,.,TGTGCCAGCAGGACCTTTGATTTCGGGATACCATCGTCCAATGAGCAGTTCTTC,CASRTFDFGIPSSNEQFF
TRBJ2-7,many,TRBV7-2,15,TRBD2,TGTGCCAGCAGCGTCTCGAGCGGGATCTCCTACGAGCAGTACTTC,CASSVSSGISYEQYF
TRBJ2-7,many,TRBV20-1,15,TRBD1,TGCAGTGCTAGAGATCAAGGGACAGGGCCGTCCGAGCAGTACTTC,CSARDQGTGPSEQYF
TRBJ1-1,few,TRBV7-3,14,.,TGTGCCAGCAGCTTAAAAGGGGGGCGAACTGAAGCTTTCTTT,CASSLKGGRTEAFF
TRBJ2-5,many,TRBV20-1,15,TRBD1,TGCAGTGCTACTACAGGGGGAAGGGTGGAAGAGACCCAGTACTTC,CSATTGGRVEETQYF
TRBJ2-5,.,TRBV5-1,13,TRBD2,TGCGCCAGCAGCGCGGGAGCGAGAGAGACCCAGTACTTC,CASSAGARETQYF
TRBJ1-5,.,TRBV18,14,TRBD1,TGTGCCAGCTCAGCAGGGGGATCAAATCAGCCCCAGCATTTT,CASSAGGSNQPQHF
TRBJ2-2,many,TRBV5-1,16,TRBD1,TGCGCCAGCAGCTTGGCTGGGACAGGGAACACCGGGGAGCTGTTTTTT,CASSLAGTGNTGELFF
TRBJ2-3,many,TRBV7-2,15,TRBD2,TGTGCCAGCAGCTTAGCTTGGCGGGAGGGAGATACGCAGTATTTT,CASSLAWREGDTQYF
TRBJ2-1,many,TRBV12-3/TRBV12-4,19,TRBD2,TGTGCCAGCAGTCATGAGGGTTGGCTAGCGGGACGATCTTTCGGGGAGCAGTTCTTC,CASSHEGWLAGRSFGEQFF
TRBJ1-1,many,TRBV5-6,13,TRBD1,TGTGCCAGCAGCCCGACAGGGAGCACTGAAGCTTTCTTT,CASSPTGSTEAFF
TRBJ2-1,many,TRBV29-1,16,TRBD2,TGCAGCGTTGAAGGGGGTGTAGCGGGAGTTTACAATGAGCAGTTCTTC,CSVEGGVAGVYNEQFF
TRBJ1-1,few,TRBV5-5,14,TRBD1,TGTGCCAGCAGCCTGCTTACAGGGGGCACTGAAGCTTTCTTT,CASSLLTGGTEAFF
TRBJ1-6,many,TRBV6-1,15,TRBD1,TGTGCCAGCACCAAGGGACAGCCATGGCATTCACCCCTCCACTTT,CASTKGQPWHSPLHF
TRBJ1-1,many,TRBV5-1,15,.,TGCGCCAGCAGCTTGGGGACCCACATGAACACTGAAGCTTTCTTT,CASSLGTHMNTEAFF
TRBJ1-1,many,TRBV2,12,.,TGTGCCAGCAGTGGCACACGAACTGAAGCTTTCTTT,CASSGTRTEAFF
TRBJ2-7,many,TRBV6-1,15,TRBD1,TGTGCCAGCAGCCAGGGACAGGGCGAGTTCTACGAGCAGTACTTC,CASSQGQGEFYEQYF
TRBJ1-2,many,TRBV20-1,15,.,TGCAGTGCTAGTAACAGGGAGAATGGTAACTATGGCTACACCTTC,CSASNRENGNYGYTF
TRBJ2-3,many,TRBV7-2,14,.,TGTGCCAGCAGCTTAGCGCAGACCACAGATACGCAGTATTTT,CASSLAQTTDTQYF
TRBJ1-1,.,TRBV5-5,15,TRBD1,TGTGCCAGCAGCCGCGCCCGGGACAGGGACACTGAAGCTTTCTTT,CASSRARDRDTEAFF
TRBJ2-3,.,TRBV20-1,15,.,TGCAGTGCTAGAGGCCTGCACTCCCCTCGCTGGGCGCAGTATTTT,CSARGLHSPRWAQYF
TRBJ2-7,once,TRBV20-1,15,TRBD2,TGCAGTGCTAGAGATCCCAGAGCGGGGCCCGACGAGCAGTACTTC,CSARDPRAGPDEQYF
TRBJ2-3,many,TRBV5-1,15,TRBD2,TGCGCCAGCAGCTTGGATAGCGGGGGGGGAAATACGCAGTATTTT,CASSLDSGGGNTQYF
TRBJ2-1,many,TRBV5-1,12,.,TGCGCCAGCAGCATCGGGGGAGCTGAGCAGTTCTTC,CASSIGGAEQFF
TRBJ1-2,many,TRBV7-9,13,.,TGTGCCAGCAGCCCGCTGGGGAAAGATGGCTACACCTTC,CASSPLGKDGYTF
TRBJ1-1,many,TRBV9,16,.,TGTGCCAGCAGCCCCCATGGGGCAGATCAAAGCACTGAAGCTTTCTTT,CASSPHGADQSTEAFF
TRBJ2-7,.,TRBV20-1,13,.,TGCAGTGCCATGACAGGCGCAGACTACGAGCAGTACTTC,CSAMTGADYEQYF
TRBJ2-1,many,TRBV20-1,16,TRBD2,TGCAGTGCTAGGATCTCAGGGTCCGGGACTAACAATGAGCAGTTCTTC,CSARISGSGTNNEQFF
TRBJ1-1,many,TRBV5-1,14,.,TGCGCCAGCAGCTTGGGGCAGCTTCGTGATGAAGCTTTCTTT,CASSLGQLRDEAFF
TRBJ2-3,many,TRBV5-1,14,.,TGCGCCAGCAGGGACCAGCGGTCTGGAGATACGCAGTATTTT,CASRDQRSGDTQYF
TRBJ2-7,few,TRBV4-3,14,TRBD2,TGCGCCAGCAGCCAGACCGGGACTAATCTCGAGCAGTACTTC,CASSQTGTNLEQYF
TRBJ2-1,many,TRBV20-1,13,.,TGCAGTGCTAGAGTGGGGGGGCGAGATGAGCAGTTCTTC,CSARVGGRDEQFF
TRBJ2-3,.,TRBV20-1,14,TRBD2,TGCAGTGCTAGGCGGGGGGTTAGCACAGATACGCAGTATTTT,CSARRGVSTDTQYF
TRBJ2-1,.,TRBV12-5,14,TRBD1,TGTGCTAGTGGTTTCATGACTACAGGGGATGAGCAGTTCTTC,CASGFMTTGDEQFF
TRBJ1-5,.,TRBV5-5,13,.,TGTGCCAGCAGCTTGGCAAGGAATCAGCCCCAGCATTTT,CASSLARNQPQHF
TRBJ2-4,.,TRBV3-1,18,.,TGTGCCAGCTGCCCCTACCCACGAGAGGGTCTAGCCAAAAACATTCAGTACTTC,CASCPYPREGLAKNIQYF
TRBJ2-1,many,TRBV7-8,18,TRBD2,TGTGCCAGCAGCTTAGAAAGACTAGCGGGGGGTCCCTACAATGAGCAGTTCTTC,CASSLERLAGGPYNEQFF
TRBJ2-7,many,TRBV12-3/TRBV12-4,11,.,TGTGCCAGCAGTGAGGGGTACGAGCAGTACTTC,CASSEGYEQYF
TRBJ1-4,many,TRBV10-3,14,.,TGTGCCTCACAACGGGACGGAGGAAATGAAAAACTGTTTTTT,CASQRDGGNEKLFF
TRBJ1-4,.,TRBV20-1,14,.,TGCAGTGCCGGTCAAGGACAGCCTAATGAAAAACTGTTTTTT,CSAGQGQPNEKLFF
TRBJ2-1,many,TRBV4-1,15,.,TGCGCCAGCAGCCAATCCGAGGTGAGGGTTAATGAGCAGTTCTTC,CASSQSEVRVNEQFF
TRBJ2-3,many,TRBV5-1,14,.,TGCGCCAGCACCCCCGGTAGAGCGGTTGACCGAGAGTATTTT,CASTPGRAVDREYF
TRBJ2-1,many,TRBV7-2,15,.,TGTGCCAGCAGCTTAGCGGTGTCCCTGCTGGGTGAGCAGTTCTTC,CASSLAVSLLGEQFF
TRBJ1-1,many,TRBV12-3/TRBV12-4,14,.,TGTGCCAGCAGTTACCAGGAAGGGACCACTGAAGCTTTCTTT,CASSYQEGTTEAFF
TRBJ1-5,.,TRBV20-1,13,.,TGCAGTGCTAGAAAGGGGAATGACCAGCCCCAGCATTTT,CSARKGNDQPQHF